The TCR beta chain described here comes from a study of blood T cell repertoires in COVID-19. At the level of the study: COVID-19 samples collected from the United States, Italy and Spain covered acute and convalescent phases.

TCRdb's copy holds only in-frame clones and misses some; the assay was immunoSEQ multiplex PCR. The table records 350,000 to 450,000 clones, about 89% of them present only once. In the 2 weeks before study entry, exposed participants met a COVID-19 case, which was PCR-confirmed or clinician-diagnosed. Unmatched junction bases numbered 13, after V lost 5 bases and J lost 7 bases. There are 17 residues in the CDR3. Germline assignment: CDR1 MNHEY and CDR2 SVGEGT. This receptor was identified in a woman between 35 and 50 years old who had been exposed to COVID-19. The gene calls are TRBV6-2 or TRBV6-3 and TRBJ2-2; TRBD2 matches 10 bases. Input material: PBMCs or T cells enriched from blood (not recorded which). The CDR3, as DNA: TGTGCCAGCAGTGACGTCCGCCTAGCGGGAGAGAGCGGGGAGCTGTTTTTT. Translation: CASSDVRLAGESGELFF.